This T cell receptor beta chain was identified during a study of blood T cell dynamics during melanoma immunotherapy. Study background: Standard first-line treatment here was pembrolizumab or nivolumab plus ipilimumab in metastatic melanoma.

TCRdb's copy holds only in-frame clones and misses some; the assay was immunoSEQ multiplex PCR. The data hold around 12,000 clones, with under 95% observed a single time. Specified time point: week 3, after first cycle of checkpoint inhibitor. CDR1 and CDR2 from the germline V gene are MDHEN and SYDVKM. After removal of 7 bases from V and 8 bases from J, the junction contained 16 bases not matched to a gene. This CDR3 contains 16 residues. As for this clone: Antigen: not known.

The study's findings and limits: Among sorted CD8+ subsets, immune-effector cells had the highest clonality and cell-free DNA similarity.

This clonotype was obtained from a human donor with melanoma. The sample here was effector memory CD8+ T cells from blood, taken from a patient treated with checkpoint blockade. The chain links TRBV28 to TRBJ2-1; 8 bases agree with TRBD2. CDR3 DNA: TGTGCCAGCAAACACCAATTAGCGGGACGGGGTTATGAGCAGTTCTTC. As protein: CASKHQLAGRGYEQFF.